This T cell receptor beta chain was identified during a study of T cell responses to AZD1222 COVID-19 vaccine. In the case of this clone: Its antigen is not identified.

Using immunoSEQ multiplex PCR, the repertoire was profiled, and TCRdb retains in-frame clones only, with some absent. This sample has about 100,000 clones, with 80% to 90% found just once. CDR3 size: 11 residues. V lost 7 bases and J lost 4, with 5 bases in between. Germline V gene lookup returns CDR1 MNHEY and CDR2 SMNVEV (reference sequence). Study outcomes and limitations: The donors showed a predominance of white British ancestry and of females, with possible underestimation of clonal diversity. With two AZD1222 doses given, Spike-specific TCR breadth and depth both rose.

This specimen consisted of peripheral blood, obtained on day 0 of MenACWY control vaccination. V and J are TRBV27 and TRBJ2-1; D gene ambiguous. This TCR was recovered from an adult in good health. The DNA for the CDR3 is TGTGCCAGCATTAAATACAATGAGCAGTTCTTC. Translated, it gives CASIKYNEQFF.